A selection of T cell receptor beta chains follows, all from one sample in a study of shared clonotypes between healthy human individuals. Clones were sequenced by immunoSEQ multiplex PCR, and TCRdb holds only the in-frame ones, with some missing. The data show roughly 1 million clones, approximately 72% seen once. Material for sequencing was memory CD4+ T cells sorted from blood. All receptors come from a man younger than 30 in good health. Both conserved end residues are part of each CDR3.

v_call: TRBV6-1; j_call: TRBJ1-5; cdr3_aa: CASTLGSSPSVPQHF
v_call: TRBV28; j_call: TRBJ1-5; cdr3_aa: CASEQAYQPQHF
v_call: TRBV30; j_call: TRBJ2-1; cdr3_aa: CAWTGNPNEQFF
v_call: TRBV14; j_call: TRBJ2-3; cdr3_aa: CASSPIDSYTDTQYF
v_call: TRBV5-1; j_call: TRBJ1-4; cdr3_aa: CASSLDAWEKLFF
v_call: TRBV6-1; j_call: TRBJ1-2; cdr3_aa: CASSELHGYTF
v_call: TRBV5-1; j_call: TRBJ2-2; cdr3_aa: CASRLAGGNTGELFF
v_call: TRBV2; j_call: TRBJ2-5; cdr3_aa: CASSETALGIETQYF
v_call: TRBV6-1; j_call: TRBJ1-1; cdr3_aa: CASKPQGEVTEAFF
v_call: TRBV28; j_call: TRBJ2-7; cdr3_aa: CASSSVGHGGYEQYF